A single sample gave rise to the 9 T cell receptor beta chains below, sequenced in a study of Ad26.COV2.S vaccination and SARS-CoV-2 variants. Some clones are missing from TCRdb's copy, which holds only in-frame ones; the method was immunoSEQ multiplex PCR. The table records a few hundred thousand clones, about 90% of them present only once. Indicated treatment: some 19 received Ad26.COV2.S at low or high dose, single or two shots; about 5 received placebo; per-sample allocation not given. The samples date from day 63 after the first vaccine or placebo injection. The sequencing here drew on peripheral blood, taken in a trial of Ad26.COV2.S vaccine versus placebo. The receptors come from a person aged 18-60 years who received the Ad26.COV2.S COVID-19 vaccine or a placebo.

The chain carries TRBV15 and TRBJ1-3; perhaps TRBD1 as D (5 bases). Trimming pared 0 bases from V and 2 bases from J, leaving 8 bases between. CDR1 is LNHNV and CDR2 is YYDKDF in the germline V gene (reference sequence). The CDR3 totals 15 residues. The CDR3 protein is CATSRDWGTGNTIYF. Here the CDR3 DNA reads TGTGCCACCAGCAGAGATTGGGGGACTGGAAACACCATATATTTT. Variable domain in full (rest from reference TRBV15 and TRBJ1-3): DAMVIQNPRYQVTQFGKPVTLSCSQTLNHNVMYWYQQKSSQAPKLLFHYYDKDFNNEADTPDNFQSRRPNTSFCFLDIRSPGLGDTAMYLCATSRDWGTGNTIYFGEGSWLTVV.

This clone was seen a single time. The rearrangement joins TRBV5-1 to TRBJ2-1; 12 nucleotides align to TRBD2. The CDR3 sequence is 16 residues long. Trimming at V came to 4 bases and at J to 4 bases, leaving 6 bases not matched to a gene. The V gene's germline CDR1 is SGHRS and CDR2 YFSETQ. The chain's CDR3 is CASSETSGSFYNEQFF. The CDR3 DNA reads TGCGCCAGCAGCGAGACTAGCGGGAGTTTTTACAATGAGCAGTTCTTC. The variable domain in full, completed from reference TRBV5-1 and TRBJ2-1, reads KAGVTQTPRYLIKTRGQQVTLSCSPISGHRSVSWYQQTPGQGLQFLFEYFSETQRNKGNFPGRFSGRQFSNSRSEMNVSTLELGDSALYLCASSETSGSFYNEQFFGPGTRLTVL.

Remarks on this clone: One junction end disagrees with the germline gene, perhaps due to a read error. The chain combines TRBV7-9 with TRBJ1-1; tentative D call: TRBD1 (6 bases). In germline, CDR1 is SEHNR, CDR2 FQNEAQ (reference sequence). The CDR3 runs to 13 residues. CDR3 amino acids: CASSLAGATEAFF. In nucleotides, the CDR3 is TGTGCCAGCAGCCTAGCAGGGGCCACTGAAGCTTTCTTT.

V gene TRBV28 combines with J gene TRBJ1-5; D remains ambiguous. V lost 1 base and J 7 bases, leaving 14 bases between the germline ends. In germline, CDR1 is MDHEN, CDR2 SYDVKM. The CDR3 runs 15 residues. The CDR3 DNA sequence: TGTGCCAGCAGTTTATCAGTCGCAGCGCGGCAGCCCCAGCATTTT. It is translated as CASSLSVAARQPQHF.

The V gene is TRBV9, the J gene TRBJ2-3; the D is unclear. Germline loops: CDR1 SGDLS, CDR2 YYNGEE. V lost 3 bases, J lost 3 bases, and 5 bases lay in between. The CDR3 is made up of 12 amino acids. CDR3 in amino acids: CASSATTDTQYF. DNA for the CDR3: TGTGCCAGCAGCGCGACGACAGATACGCAGTATTTT.

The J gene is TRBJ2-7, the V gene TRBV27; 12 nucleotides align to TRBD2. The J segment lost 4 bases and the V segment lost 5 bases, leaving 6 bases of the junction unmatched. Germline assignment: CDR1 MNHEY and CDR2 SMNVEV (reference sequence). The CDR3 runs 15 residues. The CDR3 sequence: CASSARLAGVYEQYF. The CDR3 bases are TGTGCCAGCAGTGCCCGACTAGCGGGAGTGTACGAGCAGTACTTC.

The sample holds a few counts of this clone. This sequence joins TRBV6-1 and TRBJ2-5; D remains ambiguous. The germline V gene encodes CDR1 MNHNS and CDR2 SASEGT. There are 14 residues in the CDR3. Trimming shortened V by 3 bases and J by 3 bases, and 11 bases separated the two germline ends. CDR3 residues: CASSETVIKETQYF. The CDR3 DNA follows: TGTGCCAGCAGTGAGACGGTGATCAAAGAGACCCAGTACTTC.

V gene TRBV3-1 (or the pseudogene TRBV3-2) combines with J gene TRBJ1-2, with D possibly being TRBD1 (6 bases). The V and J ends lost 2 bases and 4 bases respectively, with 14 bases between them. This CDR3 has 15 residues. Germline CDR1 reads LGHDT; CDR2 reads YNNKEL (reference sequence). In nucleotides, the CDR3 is TGTGCCAGCAGCCAAAGCACAGGGCGGGGCTATGGCTACACCTTC. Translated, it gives CASSQSTGRGYGYTF.

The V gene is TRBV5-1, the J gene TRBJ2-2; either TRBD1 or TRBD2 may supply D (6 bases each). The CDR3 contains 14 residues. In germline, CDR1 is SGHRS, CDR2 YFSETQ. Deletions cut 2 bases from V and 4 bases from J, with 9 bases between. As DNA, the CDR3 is TGCGCCAGCAGCTTCCGGGGGCGCACCGGGGAGCTGTTTTTT. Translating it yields CASSFRGRTGELFF.